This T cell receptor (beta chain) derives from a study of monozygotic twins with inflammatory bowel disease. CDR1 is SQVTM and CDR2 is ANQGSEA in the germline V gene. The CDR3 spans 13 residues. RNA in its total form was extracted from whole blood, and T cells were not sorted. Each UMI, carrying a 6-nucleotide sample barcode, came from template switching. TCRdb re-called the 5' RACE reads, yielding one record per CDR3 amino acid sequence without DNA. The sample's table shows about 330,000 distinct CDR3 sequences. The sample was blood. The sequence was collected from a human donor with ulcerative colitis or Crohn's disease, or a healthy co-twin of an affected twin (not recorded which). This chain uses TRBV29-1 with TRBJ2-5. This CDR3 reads CSVDMGYQETQYF.